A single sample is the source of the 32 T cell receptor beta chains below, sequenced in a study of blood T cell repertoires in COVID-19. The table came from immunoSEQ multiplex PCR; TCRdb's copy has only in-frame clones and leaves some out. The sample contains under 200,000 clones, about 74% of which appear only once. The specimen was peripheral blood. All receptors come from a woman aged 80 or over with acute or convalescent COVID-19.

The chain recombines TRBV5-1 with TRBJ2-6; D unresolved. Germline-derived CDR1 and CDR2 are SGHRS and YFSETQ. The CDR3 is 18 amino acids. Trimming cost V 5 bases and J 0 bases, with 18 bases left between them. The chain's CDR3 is CASRNGAYPISGANVLTF. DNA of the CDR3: TGCGCCAGCAGAAACGGTGCCTACCCAATCTCTGGGGCCAACGTCCTGACTTTC.

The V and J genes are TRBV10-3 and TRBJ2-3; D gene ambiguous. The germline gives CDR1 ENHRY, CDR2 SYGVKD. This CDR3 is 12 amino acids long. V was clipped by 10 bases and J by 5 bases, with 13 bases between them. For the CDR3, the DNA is TGTGCCACCCGGAGTCCCGGAGATACGCAGTATTTT. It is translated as CATRSPGDTQYF.

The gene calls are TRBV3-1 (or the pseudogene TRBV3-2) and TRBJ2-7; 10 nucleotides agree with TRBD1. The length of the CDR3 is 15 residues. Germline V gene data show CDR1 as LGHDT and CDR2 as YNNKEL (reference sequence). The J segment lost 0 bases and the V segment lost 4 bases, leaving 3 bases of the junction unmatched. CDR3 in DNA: TGTGCCAGCAGCCTCGGGACAGGGGACTCCTACGAGCAGTACTTC. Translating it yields CASSLGTGDSYEQYF.

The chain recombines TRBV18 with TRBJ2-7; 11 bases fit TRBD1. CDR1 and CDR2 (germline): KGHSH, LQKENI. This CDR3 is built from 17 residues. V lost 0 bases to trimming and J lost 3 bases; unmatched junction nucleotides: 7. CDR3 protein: CASSPPPDRGLDYEQYF. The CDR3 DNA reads TGTGCCAGCTCACCACCGCCGGACAGGGGGCTGGACTACGAGCAGTACTTC.

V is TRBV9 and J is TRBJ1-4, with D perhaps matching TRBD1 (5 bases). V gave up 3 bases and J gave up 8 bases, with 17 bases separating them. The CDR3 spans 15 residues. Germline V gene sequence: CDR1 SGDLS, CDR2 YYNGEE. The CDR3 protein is CASSARGGVQEKLFF. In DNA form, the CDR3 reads TGTGCCAGCAGCGCCCGAGGAGGGGTGCAAGAAAAACTGTTTTTT.

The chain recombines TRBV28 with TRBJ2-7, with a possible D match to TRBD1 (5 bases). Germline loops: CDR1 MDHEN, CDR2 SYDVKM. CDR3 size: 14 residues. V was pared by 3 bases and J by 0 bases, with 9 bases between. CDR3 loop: CASSFQGLSYEQYF. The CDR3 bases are TGTGCCAGCAGTTTCCAGGGCCTCTCCTACGAGCAGTACTTC.

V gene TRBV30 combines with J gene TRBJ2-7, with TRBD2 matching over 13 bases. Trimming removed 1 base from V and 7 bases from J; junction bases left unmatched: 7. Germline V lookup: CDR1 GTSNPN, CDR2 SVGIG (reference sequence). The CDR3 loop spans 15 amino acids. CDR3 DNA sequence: TGTGCCTGGAGTGCGGAGACTAGCGGGAGGTATGAGCAGTACTTC. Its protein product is CAWSAETSGRYEQYF.

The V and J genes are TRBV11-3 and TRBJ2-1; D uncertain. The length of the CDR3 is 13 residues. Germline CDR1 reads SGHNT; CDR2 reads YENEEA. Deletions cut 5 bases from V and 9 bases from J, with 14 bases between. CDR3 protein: CASSPADYGEQFF. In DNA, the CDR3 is TGTGCCAGCAGCCCTGCGGATTATGGTGAGCAGTTCTTC.

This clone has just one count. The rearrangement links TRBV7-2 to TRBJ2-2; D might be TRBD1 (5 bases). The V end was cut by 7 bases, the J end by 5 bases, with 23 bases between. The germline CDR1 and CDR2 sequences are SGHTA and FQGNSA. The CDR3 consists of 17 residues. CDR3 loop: CASTVINWTLWTGELFF. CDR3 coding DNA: TGTGCCAGCACCGTGATAAATTGGACACTCTGGACCGGGGAGCTGTTTTTT.

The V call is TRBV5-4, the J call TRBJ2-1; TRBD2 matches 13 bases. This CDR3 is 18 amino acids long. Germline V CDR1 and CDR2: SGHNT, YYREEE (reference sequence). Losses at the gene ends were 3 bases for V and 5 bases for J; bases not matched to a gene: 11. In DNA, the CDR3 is TGTGCCAGCAGCTCCTCCTGGACTAGCGGGAGTTGGCACAATGAGCAGTTCTTC. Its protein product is CASSSSWTSGSWHNEQFF.

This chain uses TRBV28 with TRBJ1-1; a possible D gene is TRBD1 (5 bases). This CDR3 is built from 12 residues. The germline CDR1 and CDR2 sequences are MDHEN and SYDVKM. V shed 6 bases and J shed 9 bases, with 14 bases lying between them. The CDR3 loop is CASSMQGYQAFF. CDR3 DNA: TGTGCCAGCAGCATGCAGGGTTACCAAGCTTTCTTT.

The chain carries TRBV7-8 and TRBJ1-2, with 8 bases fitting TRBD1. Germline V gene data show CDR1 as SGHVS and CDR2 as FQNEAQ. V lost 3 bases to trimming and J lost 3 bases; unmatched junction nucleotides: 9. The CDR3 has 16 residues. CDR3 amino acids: CASSLNIGQGHYGYTF. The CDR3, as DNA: TGTGCCAGCAGCTTGAACATAGGACAGGGTCACTATGGCTACACCTTC.

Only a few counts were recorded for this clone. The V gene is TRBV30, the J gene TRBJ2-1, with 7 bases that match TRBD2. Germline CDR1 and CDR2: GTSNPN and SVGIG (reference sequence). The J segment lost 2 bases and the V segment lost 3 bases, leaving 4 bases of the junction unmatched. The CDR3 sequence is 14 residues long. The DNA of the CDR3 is TGTGCCTGGAGGTCAAGCGGGACCTACAATGAGCAGTTCTTC. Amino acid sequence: CAWRSSGTYNEQFF.

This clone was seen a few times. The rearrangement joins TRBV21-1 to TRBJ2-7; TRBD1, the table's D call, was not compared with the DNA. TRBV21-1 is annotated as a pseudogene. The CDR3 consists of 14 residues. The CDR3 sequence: CASSEPGTGEVQYF. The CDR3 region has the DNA TGTGCCAGCAGCGAACCGGGGACAGGGGAAGTGCAGTACTTC.

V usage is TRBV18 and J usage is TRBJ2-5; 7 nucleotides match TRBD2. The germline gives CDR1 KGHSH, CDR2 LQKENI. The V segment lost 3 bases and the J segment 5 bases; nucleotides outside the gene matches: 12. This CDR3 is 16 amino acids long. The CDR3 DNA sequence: TGTGCCAGCTCACCGATTATTACCGGGACTAAGGAGACCCAGTACTTC. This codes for CASSPIITGTKETQYF.

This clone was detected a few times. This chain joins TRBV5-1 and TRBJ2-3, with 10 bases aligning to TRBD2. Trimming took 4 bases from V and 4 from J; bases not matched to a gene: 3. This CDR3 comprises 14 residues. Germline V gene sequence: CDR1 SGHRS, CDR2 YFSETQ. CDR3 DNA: TGCGCCAGCAGCCCAGGGACTAGCGCAGATACGCAGTATTTT. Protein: CASSPGTSADTQYF.

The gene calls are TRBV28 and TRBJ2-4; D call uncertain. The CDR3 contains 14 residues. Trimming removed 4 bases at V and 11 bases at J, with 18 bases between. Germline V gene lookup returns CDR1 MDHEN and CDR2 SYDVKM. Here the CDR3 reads CASSSVRFSNLQYF. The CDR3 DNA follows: TGTGCCAGCAGTTCTGTGCGGTTCTCGAACCTTCAGTACTTC.

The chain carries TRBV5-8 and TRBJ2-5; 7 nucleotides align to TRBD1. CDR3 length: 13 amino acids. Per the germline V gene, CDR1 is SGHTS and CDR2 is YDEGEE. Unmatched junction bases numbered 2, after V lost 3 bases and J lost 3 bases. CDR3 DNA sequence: TGTGCCAGCAGCTCGGGACAGAAAGAGACCCAGTACTTC. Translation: CASSSGQKETQYF.

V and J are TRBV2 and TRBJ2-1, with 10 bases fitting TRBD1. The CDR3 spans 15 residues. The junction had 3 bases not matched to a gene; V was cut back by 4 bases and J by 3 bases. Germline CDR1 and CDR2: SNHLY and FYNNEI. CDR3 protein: CASSAGTGDYNEQFF. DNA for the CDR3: TGTGCCAGCAGTGCCGGGACAGGGGACTACAATGAGCAGTTCTTC.

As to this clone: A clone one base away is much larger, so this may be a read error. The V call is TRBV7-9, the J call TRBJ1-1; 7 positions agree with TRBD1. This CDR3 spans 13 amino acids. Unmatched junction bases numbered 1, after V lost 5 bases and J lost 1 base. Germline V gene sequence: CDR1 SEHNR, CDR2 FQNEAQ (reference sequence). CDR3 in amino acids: CASSRQGNTEAFF. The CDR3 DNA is TGTGCCAGCAGCCGACAGGGGAACACTGAAGCTTTCTTT.

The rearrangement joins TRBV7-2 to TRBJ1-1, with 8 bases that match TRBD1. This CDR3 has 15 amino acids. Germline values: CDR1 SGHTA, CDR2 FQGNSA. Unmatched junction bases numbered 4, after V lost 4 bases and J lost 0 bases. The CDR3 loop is CASSWGTGMNTEAFF. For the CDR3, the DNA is TGTGCCAGCAGCTGGGGGACAGGAATGAACACTGAAGCTTTCTTT.

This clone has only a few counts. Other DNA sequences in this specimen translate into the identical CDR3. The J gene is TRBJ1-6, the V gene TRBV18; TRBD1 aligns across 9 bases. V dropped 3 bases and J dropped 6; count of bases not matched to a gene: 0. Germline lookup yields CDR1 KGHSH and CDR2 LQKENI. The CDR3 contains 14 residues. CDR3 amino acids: CASSPGQGNSPLHF. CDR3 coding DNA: TGTGCCAGCTCACCGGGACAGGGTAATTCACCCCTCCACTTT.

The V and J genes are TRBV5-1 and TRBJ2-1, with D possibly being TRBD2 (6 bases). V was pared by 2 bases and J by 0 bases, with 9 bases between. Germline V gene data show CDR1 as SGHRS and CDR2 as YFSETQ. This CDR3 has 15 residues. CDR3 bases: TGCGCCAGCAGCTTTAGCGGAGTCTCCTACAATGAGCAGTTCTTC. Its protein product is CASSFSGVSYNEQFF. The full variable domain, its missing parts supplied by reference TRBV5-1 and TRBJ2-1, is KAGVTQTPRYLIKTRGQQVTLSCSPISGHRSVSWYQQTPGQGLQFLFEYFSETQRNKGNFPGRFSGRQFSNSRSEMNVSTLELGDSALYLCASSFSGVSYNEQFFGPGTRLTVL.

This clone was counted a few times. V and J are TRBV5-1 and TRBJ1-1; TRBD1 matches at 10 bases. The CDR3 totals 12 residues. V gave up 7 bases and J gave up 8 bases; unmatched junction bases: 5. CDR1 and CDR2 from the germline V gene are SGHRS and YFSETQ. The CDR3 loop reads CASWRDRGEAFF. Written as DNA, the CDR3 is TGCGCCAGCTGGCGGGACAGGGGAGAAGCTTTCTTT.

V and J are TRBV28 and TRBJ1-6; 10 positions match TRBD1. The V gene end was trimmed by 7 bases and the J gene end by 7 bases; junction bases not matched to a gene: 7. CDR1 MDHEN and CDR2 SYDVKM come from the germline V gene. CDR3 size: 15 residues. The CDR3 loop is CASISPGQGNSPLHF. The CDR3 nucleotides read TGTGCCAGCATCTCACCGGGACAGGGGAATTCACCCCTCCACTTT.

The CDR3 is CASSSRVGAREQYF. The CDR3 DNA reads TGCGCCAGCAGCTCCAGAGTAGGGGCGAGGGAGCAGTACTTC. The chain is built from TRBV5-1 and TRBJ2-7; tentatively, D is TRBD1 (5 bases). Germline V gene data show CDR1 as SGHRS and CDR2 as YFSETQ. The CDR3 runs 14 residues. V lost 3 bases to trimming and J lost 7 bases, with 17 bases between them.

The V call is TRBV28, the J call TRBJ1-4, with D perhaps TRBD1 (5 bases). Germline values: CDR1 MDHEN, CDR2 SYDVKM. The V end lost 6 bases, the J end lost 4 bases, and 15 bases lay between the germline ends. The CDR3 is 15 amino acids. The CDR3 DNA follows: TGTGCCAGCAGCTTACTGGGGGGGGTTAATGAAAAACTGTTTTTT. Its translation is CASSLLGGVNEKLFF.

In nucleotides, the CDR3 is TGCGCCAGCAGCGCGGGCAATCAGCCCCAGCATTTT. It specifies CASSAGNQPQHF. The chain joins TRBV10-2 to TRBJ1-5; no reliable D call. Germline lookup yields CDR1 WSHSY and CDR2 SAAADI. This CDR3 region has 12 residues. Deletions cut 6 bases from V and 2 bases from J, with 5 bases between.

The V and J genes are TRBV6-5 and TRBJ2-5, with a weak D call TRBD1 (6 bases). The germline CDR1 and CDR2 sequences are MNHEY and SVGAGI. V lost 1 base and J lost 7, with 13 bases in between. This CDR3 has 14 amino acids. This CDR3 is CASSYFQGMGTQYF. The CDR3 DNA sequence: TGTGCCAGCAGTTACTTTCAGGGGATGGGGACCCAGTACTTC.

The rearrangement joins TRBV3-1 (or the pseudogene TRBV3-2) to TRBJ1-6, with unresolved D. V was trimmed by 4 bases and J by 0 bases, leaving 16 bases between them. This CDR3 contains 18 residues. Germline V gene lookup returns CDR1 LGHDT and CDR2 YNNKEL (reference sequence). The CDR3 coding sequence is TGTGCCAGCAGCCCGCTGTTTGTGGGGAGCTCCTATAATTCACCCCTCCACTTT. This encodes CASSPLFVGSSYNSPLHF.

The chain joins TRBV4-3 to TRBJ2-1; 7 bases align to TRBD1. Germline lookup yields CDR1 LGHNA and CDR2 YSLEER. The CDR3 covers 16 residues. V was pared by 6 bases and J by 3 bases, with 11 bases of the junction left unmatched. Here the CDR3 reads CASSLGTGAHYNEQFF. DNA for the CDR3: TGCGCCAGCAGTCTTGGAACAGGGGCCCACTACAATGAGCAGTTCTTC.

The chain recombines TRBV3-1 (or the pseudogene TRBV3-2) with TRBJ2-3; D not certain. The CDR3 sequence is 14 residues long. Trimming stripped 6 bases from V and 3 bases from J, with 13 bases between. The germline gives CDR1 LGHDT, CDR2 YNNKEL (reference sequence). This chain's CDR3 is CASSRFGPTDTQYF. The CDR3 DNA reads TGTGCCAGCAGTCGATTTGGGCCGACAGATACGCAGTATTTT.